The 15 T cell receptor beta chains in this list originate from one sample, sequenced in a study of neurological immune-mediated disorders. TCRdb independently ran MiXCR on the 5' RACE reads; one entry per CDR3 protein. The sample has tens of thousands of distinct CDR3 sequences; about 4% are singletons. The sample was PBMCs. The receptors were gathered from a man aged 45-65 years with multiple sclerosis.

The chain carries TRBV25-1 and TRBJ2-2; D unresolved. Germline assignment: CDR1 MGHDK and CDR2 SYGVNS. The CDR3 length is 10 residues. V was cut by 9 bases and J by 6 bases, with 5 bases left in between. The CDR3 loop is CARNSGELFF. In DNA, the CDR3 is TGTGCCAGAAATTCCGGGGAGCTGTTTTTT.

This chain links TRBV7-3 with TRBJ1-2, with D perhaps TRBD1 (6 bases). Germline CDR1 and CDR2: SGHTA and FQGTGA. This CDR3 comprises 13 residues. The V and J ends lost 5 bases and 7 bases respectively, with 14 bases between them. The CDR3 reads CASSPDGGLGYTF. The DNA for the CDR3 is TGTGCCAGCAGCCCAGACGGGGGGCTTGGCTACACCTTC.

The gene calls are TRBV12-3 or TRBV12-4 and TRBJ2-1; possibly TRBD2 for D (6 bases). This CDR3 has 16 amino acids. Trimming took off 5 bases at V and 0 bases at J, with 14 bases between the two ends. The CDR3: CASSPERVSSYNEQFF. DNA of the CDR3: TGTGCCAGCAGTCCCGAGCGGGTGAGCTCCTACAATGAGCAGTTCTTC.

Notes on this clonotype: A much larger clonotype is one base distant, so this may be a read error. Here the CDR3 omits its conserved ending phenylalanine or tryptophan, so a read error is the likely source. The gene calls are TRBV2 and TRBJ2-5, with D possibly TRBD2 on 6 matching bases. Germline CDR1 and CDR2: SNHLY and FYNNEI. V lost 4 bases and J 3 bases, leaving 9 bases between the germline ends. The CDR3 totals 13 residues. The CDR3, as DNA: TGTGCCAGCAGTGGCGGGAACAAAGAGACCCAGTACATC. Protein: CASSGGNKETQYI.

This clonotype was seen many times. The rearrangement joins TRBV20-1 to TRBJ2-1; 8 positions match TRBD2. Germline V gene sequence: CDR1 DFQATT, CDR2 SNEGSKA (reference sequence). The CDR3 runs to 16 residues. Trimming removed 1 base from V and 4 bases from J; junction bases left unmatched: 9. CDR3 DNA: TGCAGTGCTAGAGCCCGGGGCGGGAGGAATTACAATGAGCAGTTCTTC. It codes for CSARARGGRNYNEQFF.

This clonotype has ten or more counts. The rearrangement links TRBV28 to TRBJ2-1; D might be TRBD2 (6 bases). The CDR3 sequence is 15 residues long. Germline lookup yields CDR1 MDHEN and CDR2 SYDVKM. V lost 8 bases to trimming and J lost 4 bases, with 18 bases between them. CDR3 DNA sequence: TGTGCCAGCGAAAAACTGGGGGGTCGGTACAATGAGCAGTTCTTC. Translated, it gives CASEKLGGRYNEQFF.

The chain has TRBV30 and TRBJ2-7; a weak D match, TRBD2 (5 bases). The V end was cut by 5 bases, the J end by 2 bases, with 16 bases between. Germline assignment: CDR1 GTSNPN and CDR2 SVGIG (reference sequence). The CDR3 spans 14 residues. Here the CDR3 reads CAWSPLGSTYEQYF. In nucleotides, the CDR3 is TGTGCCTGGTCCCCCCTTGGGAGTACCTACGAGCAGTACTTC.

This clonotype has ten or more counts. This rearrangement joins TRBV20-1 to TRBJ2-1; the D call may be TRBD1 or TRBD2 (5 bases each). CDR3 size: 14 residues. V was pared by 5 bases and J by 5 bases, with 16 bases between. CDR1 and CDR2 from the germline V gene are DFQATT and SNEGSKA (reference sequence). CDR3 in amino acids: CSAAARGFDNEQFF. Here the CDR3 DNA reads TGCAGTGCTGCCGCCCGGGGCTTCGACAATGAGCAGTTCTTC.

This clonotype was observed at least ten times. The genes are TRBV5-1 and TRBJ2-7; 7 nucleotides match TRBD1. The V segment lost 5 bases and the J segment 0 bases; nucleotides outside the gene matches: 5. Germline V lookup: CDR1 SGHRS, CDR2 YFSETQ. CDR3 length equals 14 residues. For the CDR3, the DNA is TGCGCCAGCAGAAATCAGGGGGACTCCTACGAGCAGTACTTC. This sequence encodes CASRNQGDSYEQYF.

The sample holds many counts of this clonotype. This chain connects TRBV20-1 to TRBJ1-1, with D perhaps TRBD1 (5 bases). Trimming took off 0 bases at V and 6 bases at J, with 17 bases between the two ends. There are 15 residues in the CDR3. The V gene's germline CDR1 is DFQATT and CDR2 SNEGSKA (reference sequence). The DNA of the CDR3 is TGCAGTGCTAGAGATGTCCCAGGGCGTAGCTCTGAAGCTTTCTTT. Protein product: CSARDVPGRSSEAFF.

The sample holds many counts of this clonotype. The chain couples TRBV5-1 to TRBJ2-3, with TRBD2 as a possible D gene (5 bases). The ends were cut back, 4 bases at V and 4 bases at J, with 19 bases in the middle. Looked up from germline, CDR1 is SGHRS and CDR2 is YFSETQ. The CDR3 length is 16 residues. Written as DNA, the CDR3 is TGCGCCAGCAGCCGCCCGAGCGGAACCGGGCCAGATACGCAGTATTTT. Its translation is CASSRPSGTGPDTQYF.

This clonotype has a count of ten or more. The rearrangement joins TRBV5-1 to TRBJ2-5; a possible D gene is TRBD1 (8 bases). CDR1 is SGHRS and CDR2 is YFSETQ in the germline V gene. Between the trimmed V and J ends, which lost 8 bases and 5 bases, there was a span of 19 bases. The CDR3 spans 14 residues. CDR3 sequence reads: CASRTGRAEETQYF. In DNA form, the CDR3 reads TGCGCCAGTAGGACAGGGAGGGCGGAGGAGACCCAGTACTTC.

At least ten counts were recorded for this clonotype. V and J are TRBV12-3 or TRBV12-4 and TRBJ2-1; 11 bases align to TRBD2. Losses at the gene ends were 6 bases for V and 10 bases for J; bases not matched to a gene: 8. CDR3 size: 14 residues. CDR3 protein: CASRSTSGIGEQFF. CDR3 bases: TGTGCCAGCAGATCGACTAGCGGGATCGGGGAGCAGTTCTTC.

This clonotype was detected ten times or more. The chain is built from TRBV6-6 and TRBJ1-2; no definite D call. In germline, CDR1 is MNHNY, CDR2 SVGAGI (reference sequence). Trimming left V 0 bases short and J 4 bases short, with 12 bases between. This CDR3 comprises 15 residues. CDR3 in DNA: TGTGCCAGCAGTTACTCTGGGCAGGACGCCTATGGCTACACCTTC. Encoded protein: CASSYSGQDAYGYTF.

This clonotype was detected ten times or more. The chain recombines TRBV18 with TRBJ1-6; TRBD1 might be the D (5 bases). The CDR3 runs 14 residues. V was cut by 4 bases and J by 5 bases, with 9 bases left in between. Germline assignment: CDR1 KGHSH and CDR2 LQKENI. The CDR3 DNA sequence: TGTGCCAGCTCACTGGGGACGGATAATTCACCCCTCCACTTT. Its translation is CASSLGTDNSPLHF.